One sample yielded the 21 T cell receptor beta chains listed below, sequenced in a study of coeliac disease (dated 2022 in TCRdb). The library was prepared using the immunoSEQ multiplex PCR assay. TCRdb holds this immuneACCESS table with in-frame rearrangements only. Some clones are missing; in checked studies, unresolved V genes explain under half, and the rest has no known cause. The sample table lists around 2,200 clones, around 66% of them with a count of one. Approximately 20% of the sample goes to the ten largest clones. The sample comprised lamina propria lymphocytes from the gut. The meaning of the sample's cell subset or site label: lamina propria cell (LPC) fraction of small intestinal biopsy. The source of these receptors is a woman in her 50s with celiac disease on a gluten-free diet.

The chain carries TRBV2 and TRBJ2-7; TRBD1 aligns across 7 bases. J was trimmed by 2 bases and V by 10 bases; bases with no gene match: 14. CDR3 length: 15 residues. The germline V gene encodes CDR1 SNHLY and CDR2 FYNNEI. The CDR3, as DNA: TGTGCCACCCCAGACCTCCGGGACAGACCCTACGAGCAGTACTTC. Residues: CATPDLRDRPYEQYF.

V gene TRBV11-2 combines with J gene TRBJ2-4; maybe TRBD1 (6 bases). CDR1 is SGHAT, CDR2 FQNNGV, per germline. The CDR3 contains 14 residues. V dropped 0 bases and J dropped 5 bases, with 8 bases sitting between them. CDR3 residues: CASSLEGGQNIQYF. Written as DNA, the CDR3 is TGTGCCAGCAGCTTAGAAGGGGGACAAAACATTCAGTACTTC.

The gene calls are TRBV7-8 and TRBJ1-5, with TRBD1 matching over 8 bases. The CDR3 contains 16 residues. With V trimmed by 5 bases and J by 0 bases, 6 bases remained unmatched. Germline lookup yields CDR1 SGHVS and CDR2 FQNEAQ. The CDR3 spells CASSIGTGHSNQPQHF. CDR3 coding DNA: TGTGCCAGCAGCATAGGGACAGGCCATAGCAATCAGCCCCAGCATTTT.

This clone has just a few counts. The chain combines TRBV2 with TRBJ1-1; D possibly corresponds to TRBD1 (6 bases). V was shortened by 4 bases and J by 1 base, with 7 bases between the two germline ends. Per germline, CDR1 SNHLY and CDR2 FYNNEI. The CDR3 spans 13 residues. DNA for the CDR3: TGTGCCAGCAGTGGGGACACGAACACTGAAGCTTTCTTT. This codes for CASSGDTNTEAFF.

This clone was counted a few times. The chain couples TRBV7-2 to TRBJ2-2; no clear D. The CDR3 is 12 amino acids. V dropped 2 bases and J dropped 15 bases, with 13 bases sitting between them. Per the germline V gene, CDR1 is SGHTA and CDR2 is FQGNSA. The CDR3: CASSLISGSVFF. For the CDR3, the DNA is TGTGCCAGCAGCTTAATATCCGGGTCGGTGTTTTTT.

This chain connects TRBV28 to TRBJ1-5, with unresolved D. This CDR3 region has 12 residues. With 2 bases removed from V and 7 bases from J, the gap between germline ends came to 6 bases. The germline V gene has CDR1 MDHEN and CDR2 SYDVKM. The CDR3 protein is CASSLPSQPQHF. CDR3 in DNA: TGTGCCAGCAGTTTACCGTCGCAGCCCCAGCATTTT.

The chain recombines TRBV19 with TRBJ1-1; 9 bases are shared with TRBD1. The V and J ends lost 5 bases and 11 bases, in that order; junction bases with no gene match: 9. Germline V CDR1 and CDR2: LNHDA, SQIVND (reference sequence). The CDR3 contains 13 residues. The CDR3 spells CASSAQQGALAFF. For the CDR3, the DNA is TGTGCCAGTAGTGCTCAACAGGGGGCTTTGGCTTTCTTT.

Worth noting for this clone: One junction end disagrees with the germline gene, perhaps due to a read error. The same CDR3 also results from other DNA sequences found in this sample. V usage is TRBV6-5 and J usage is TRBJ1-6, with TRBD1 identical over 10 bases. The CDR3 is 15 residues long. Germline values: CDR1 MNHEY, CDR2 SVGAGI. CDR3: CASSRTGGDNSPLHF. For the CDR3, the DNA is TGTGCCAGCAGTCGGACAGGGGGGGATAATTCCCCCCTCCACTTT.

The J gene is TRBJ1-4, the V gene TRBV5-1; D uncertain. CDR1 SGHRS and CDR2 YFSETQ come from the germline V gene. V lost 4 bases and J 15 bases, leaving 22 bases between the germline ends. CDR3 size: 14 residues. DNA for the CDR3: TGCGCCAGCAGCCTAAATCCGGGTCCTTCCGTGGTGTTTTTT. Amino acid sequence: CASSLNPGPSVVFF.

V and J are TRBV5-1 and TRBJ2-2; 7 bases are a match to TRBD1. Trimming cost V 2 bases and J 4 bases; bases outside gene matches: 2. This CDR3 comprises 14 residues. Germline-derived CDR1 and CDR2 are SGHRS and YFSETQ. Here the CDR3 DNA reads TGCGCCAGCAGCTTTGACAGGGCCACCGGGGAGCTGTTTTTT. Its protein is CASSFDRATGELFF.

This chain links TRBV12-1 with TRBJ2-6; whether TRBD2, the table's D call, matches the DNA was not checked. TRBV12-1 is recorded as a pseudogene. CDR3 length: 16 amino acids. CDR3 nucleotides: TGTGCCAGCAGCTGGCAGACTGTATATCGGGCCAACGTCCTGACTTTC. Its translation is CASSWQTVYRANVLTF.

The genes are TRBV7-9 and TRBJ2-5, with a weak D call TRBD2 (6 bases). The CDR3 covers 16 residues. With 4 bases removed from V and 5 bases from J, the gap between germline ends came to 20 bases. Germline V gene data show CDR1 as SEHNR and CDR2 as FQNEAQ (reference sequence). The DNA of the CDR3 is TGTGCCAGCAGCTCCCTCCCCTGGGGAGGTCTCGAGACCCAGTACTTC. It yields the protein CASSSLPWGGLETQYF.

This clone counts as large (0.1 to 1%). This chain joins TRBV28 and TRBJ1-4; D gene uncertain. V was trimmed by 5 bases and J by 8 bases, leaving 15 bases between them. Per germline, CDR1 MDHEN and CDR2 SYDVKM. This CDR3 contains 14 residues. CDR3 coding DNA: TGTGCCAGCAGTCCGGGGTTGAGATGGGAAAAACTGTTTTTT. Its translation is CASSPGLRWEKLFF.

This clone appeared a few times. This chain links TRBV16 with TRBJ2-6, with D possibly TRBD1 on 5 matching bases. The ends were cut back, 5 bases at V and 5 bases at J, with 25 bases in the middle. The length of the CDR3 is 19 residues. Germline V CDR1 and CDR2: KGHSY, FQNENV. The CDR3 spells CASSNKQVVKQSRANVLTF. The CDR3 DNA reads TGTGCCAGCAGCAATAAACAGGTCGTTAAACAAAGTCGGGCCAACGTCCTGACTTTC.

The V and J genes are TRBV30 and TRBJ2-7; 8 bases map to TRBD1. The CDR3 runs 11 residues. Germline V gene sequence: CDR1 GTSNPN, CDR2 SVGIG (reference sequence). J gave up 5 bases and V 5 bases, and 2 bases lay outside the gene matches. The CDR3 region has the DNA TGTGCCTGGGCAGGGGGCCACGAGCAGTACTTC. This gives the protein CAWAGGHEQYF.

This clone has only a few counts. This sequence joins TRBV6-5 and TRBJ2-7; D ambiguous. V was cut by 1 base and J by 6 bases, with 10 bases left in between. The CDR3 is 13 amino acids. Germline values: CDR1 MNHEY, CDR2 SVGAGI. CDR3 protein: CASSYLAESEQYF. As DNA, the CDR3 is TGTGCCAGCAGTTACTTGGCAGAAAGCGAGCAGTACTTC.

The chain employs TRBV5-6 and TRBJ2-7, with D unresolved. This CDR3 has 15 residues. The V end was cut by 2 bases, the J end by 0 bases, with 12 bases between. The germline V gene has CDR1 SGHDT and CDR2 YYEEEE. The CDR3 DNA reads as TGTGCCAGCAGCTTTTTAGCCCAGAACTCCTACGAGCAGTACTTC. This encodes CASSFLAQNSYEQYF.

The gene calls are TRBV20-1 and TRBJ2-5; the D gene is possibly TRBD2 (5 bases). V was pared by 6 bases and J by 7 bases, with 12 bases between. Germline values: CDR1 DFQATT, CDR2 SNEGSKA (reference sequence). This CDR3 has 11 residues. This CDR3 reads CSAPTRVTQYF. CDR3 DNA: TGCAGTGCCCCCACGAGGGTGACCCAGTACTTC.

This clone appeared a few times. The J gene is TRBJ2-3, the V gene TRBV7-3, with D possibly being TRBD2 (7 bases). V was clipped by 1 base and J by 4 bases, with 15 bases between them. The CDR3 is 16 amino acids. CDR1 SGHTA and CDR2 FQGTGA come from the germline V gene. CDR3 loop: CASSLNPGGGADTQYF. In DNA, the CDR3 is TGTGCCAGCAGCTTAAATCCGGGGGGCGGCGCAGATACGCAGTATTTT.

This clone has a handful of counts. The rearrangement links TRBV2 to TRBJ1-4, with 8 nucleotides matching TRBD1. Unmatched junction bases numbered 7, after V lost 7 bases and J lost 3 bases. Germline lookup yields CDR1 SNHLY and CDR2 FYNNEI. The CDR3 extends over 15 amino acids. The CDR3 loop is CASNPQGAANEKLFF. CDR3 DNA: TGTGCCAGCAACCCGCAGGGGGCGGCTAATGAAAAACTGTTTTTT.

The V and J genes are TRBV11-1 and TRBJ2-7, with 7 nucleotides matching TRBD1. The CDR3 contains 14 residues. V trimming: 4 bases; J trimming: 5 bases; junction bases outside the gene matches: 8. Germline V gene sequence: CDR1 SGHAT, CDR2 FQDESV (reference sequence). CDR3 bases: TGTGCCAGCAGCTGGGACAGATCTTTGGACGAGCAGTACTTC. It codes for CASSWDRSLDEQYF.